This paragraph reports one TCR beta chain. Its matching antigen is unknown. Each of the donors was a healthy adult who was HIV-negative and had not had a recent acute infection or vaccination. Every contributor of samples was a Caucasian grown-up residing in Nashville, Tennessee. The sample originates from a study of shared clonotypes between healthy human individuals. The CDR3 loop spans 17 amino acids. V shed 0 bases and J shed 1 base, with 13 bases lying between them. CDR1 is SGHVS, CDR2 FQNEAQ, per germline. Findings of the study overall: Rarefaction revealed incomplete sorted-subset sequencing despite large depth.

Authors' data handling: ImmunoSEQ output lacked quality scores and full-length reads, limiting matched filtering. Clones were sequenced by immunoSEQ multiplex PCR, and TCRdb holds only the in-frame ones, with some missing. The V and J calls and the clone size are those of that table, but D and trimming were determined from the DNA. The table records about 1.5 million clones, under 99% of them present only once. The sequence was obtained from a man younger than 40 in good health. The specimen was naive CD4+ T cells sorted from blood. Subset given: CD45RA+ positively selected. This chain joins TRBV7-8 and TRBJ1-5; D gene uncertain. CDR3 coding DNA: TGTGCCAGCAGCTTAGCGAGTTGGGCAGCGAGCAATCAGCCCCAGCATTTT. It translates to CASSLASWAASNQPQHF.